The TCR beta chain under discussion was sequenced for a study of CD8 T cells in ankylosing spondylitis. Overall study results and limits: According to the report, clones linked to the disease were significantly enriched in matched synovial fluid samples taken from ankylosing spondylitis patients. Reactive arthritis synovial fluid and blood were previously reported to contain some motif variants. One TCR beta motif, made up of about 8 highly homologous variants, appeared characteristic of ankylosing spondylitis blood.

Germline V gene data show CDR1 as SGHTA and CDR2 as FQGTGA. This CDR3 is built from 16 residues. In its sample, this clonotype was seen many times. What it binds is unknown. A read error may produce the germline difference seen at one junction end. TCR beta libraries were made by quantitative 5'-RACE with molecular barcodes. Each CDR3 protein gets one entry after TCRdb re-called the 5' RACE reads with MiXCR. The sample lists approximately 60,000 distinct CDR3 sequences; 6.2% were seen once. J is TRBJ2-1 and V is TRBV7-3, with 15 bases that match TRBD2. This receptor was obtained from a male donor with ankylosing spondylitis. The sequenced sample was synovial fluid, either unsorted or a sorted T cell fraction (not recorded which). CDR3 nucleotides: TGTGCCAGCAGCATAACGGGGACTAGCGGGAGGAATGAGCAGTTCTTC. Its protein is CASSITGTSGRNEQFF. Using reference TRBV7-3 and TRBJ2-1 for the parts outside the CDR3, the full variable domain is GAGVSQTPSNKVTEKGKYVELRCDPISGHTALYWYRQSLGQGPEFLIYFQGTGAADDSGLPNDRFFAVRPEGSVSTLKIQRTERGDSAVYLCASSITGTSGRNEQFFGPGTRLTVL.